This is a list of T cell receptor beta chains from one sample in a study of blood T cell repertoires in COVID-19. The repertoire was sequenced with immunoSEQ multiplex PCR; TCRdb's copy has only in-frame clones and lacks some. The profile shows 200,000 to 300,000 clones, 70% to 90% of them singletons. The sequenced sample consisted of peripheral blood. These receptors all stem from a woman aged 25 to 39 with COVID-19, enrolled during active disease. Both conserved end residues are part of each CDR3. D genes are given only for firm matches. Part of the rows lack a size; the others show once, few, many or a class for expanded clones.

-	TRBD1	TRBJ1-3	TRBV5-1	CASSLDRGAGNTIYF	TGCGCCAGCAGCTTGGACAGGGGGGCGGGAAACACCATATATTTT
-	-	TRBJ2-7	TRBV6-6	CASTGTPPYEQYF	TGTGCCAGCACCGGGACTCCCCCCTACGAGCAGTACTTC
once	TRBD1	TRBJ2-2	TRBV5-1	CASSVLPGTATGELFF	TGCGCCAGCAGCGTTTTACCCGGGACAGCTACCGGGGAGCTGTTTTTT
once	-	TRBJ1-2	TRBV28	CASSPPDNYGYTF	TGTGCCAGCAGTCCCCCAGATAACTATGGCTACACCTTC
-	-	TRBJ1-3	TRBV11-2	CASSSTGGNTIYF	TGTGCCAGCAGCTCTACAGGGGGAAACACCATATATTTT
-	-	TRBJ2-3	TRBV6-8	CASSYSAASTDTQYF	TGTGCCAGCAGTTACTCGGCGGCCAGCACAGATACGCAGTATTTT
-	TRBD1	TRBJ1-6	TRBV11-2	CASSRTGGAYNSPLHF	TGTGCCAGCAGTCGGACAGGGGGCGCGTATAATTCACCCCTCCACTTT
-	-	TRBJ2-1	TRBV5-1	CASSKGGQLNEQFF	TGCGCCAGCAGCAAGGGGGGACAGCTGAATGAGCAGTTCTTC
few	TRBD2	TRBJ2-3	TRBV6-5	CASSYLPGLAGLYF	TGTGCCAGCAGTTACCTCCCGGGACTAGCGGGGTTATATTTT
-	-	TRBJ2-1	TRBV18	CASSRTTVSYNEQFF	TGTGCCAGCTCACGGACTACCGTCTCCTACAATGAGCAGTTCTTC
-	TRBD1	TRBJ2-1	TRBV5-4	CASSFRTGARYNEQFF	TGTGCCAGCAGCTTCCGGACAGGGGCTCGGTACAATGAGCAGTTCTTC
-	-	TRBJ1-1	TRBV2	CASMRVGTEAFF	TGTGCCAGCATGAGGGTAGGAACTGAAGCTTTCTTT
-	-	TRBJ1-5	TRBV12-3/TRBV12-4	CASTPDSGKPQHF	TGTGCCAGCACCCCGGACTCGGGGAAGCCCCAGCATTTT
-	-	TRBJ2-3	TRBV24-1	CATSDLDSSQYF	TGTGCCACCAGTGATTTGGACTCTTCGCAGTATTTT
-	TRBD1	TRBJ1-1	TRBV5-6	CASNHRQGPNTEAFF	TGTGCCAGCAACCACCGACAGGGACCGAACACTGAAGCTTTCTTT
-	TRBD1	TRBJ2-3	TRBV18	CASSPADRGTDTQYF	TGTGCCAGCTCACCGGCGGACAGGGGGACAGATACGCAGTATTTT
once	TRBD1	TRBJ2-7	TRBV6-5	CASSYSNRGFEQYF	TGTGCCAGCAGTTACTCGAACAGGGGGTTCGAGCAGTACTTC
-	TRBD2	TRBJ2-2	TRBV6-6	CASSSPSGRPTGELFF	TGTGCCAGCAGTTCCCCTAGCGGGAGACCAACCGGGGAGCTGTTTTTT
-	-	TRBJ1-3	TRBV7-2	CASSFSLAGVQGNTIYF	TGTGCCAGCAGCTTTTCCCTGGCAGGGGTTCAGGGAAACACCATATATTTT
few	TRBD1	TRBJ1-6	TRBV6-6	CASSPGSGGSYNSPLHF	TGTGCCAGCAGTCCCGGGTCAGGGGGCTCCTATAATTCACCCCTCCACTTT
-	TRBD1	TRBJ1-1	TRBV12-3/TRBV12-4	CASSWDRNTEAFF	TGTGCCAGCAGTTGGGACAGGAACACTGAAGCTTTCTTT
-	TRBD2	TRBJ2-1	TRBV9	CASSHGTSGPARDEQFF	TGTGCCAGCAGCCATGGGACTAGCGGACCCGCCAGGGATGAGCAGTTCTTC
-	TRBD1	TRBJ2-2	TRBV6-4	CASRVQGVGSGELFF	TGTGCCAGCAGGGTACAGGGGGTTGGATCCGGGGAGCTGTTTTTT
-	TRBD2	TRBJ2-3	TRBV18	CASSPPTSGTTDTQYF	TGTGCCAGCTCACCACCGACTAGCGGGACCACAGATACGCAGTATTTT
-	-	TRBJ2-3	TRBV7-9	CASSLAGGPPSEYF	TGTGCCAGCAGCTTAGCGGGAGGACCACCCTCGGAGTATTTT
-	-	TRBJ1-2	TRBV10-3	CAISELTRGDYGYTF	TGTGCCATCAGTGAGTTAACCAGGGGCGACTATGGCTACACCTTC
-	-	TRBJ1-1	TRBV7-2	CASSFTRDTEAFF	TGTGCCAGCAGCTTTACCAGGGACACTGAAGCTTTCTTT
once	-	TRBJ2-5	TRBV7-9	CASRIGTAGGETQYF	TGTGCCAGCAGGATAGGGACAGCCGGAGGGGAGACCCAGTACTTC